This TCR beta chain appears in the sequencing data of a study of blood T cell repertoires in COVID-19. Study-level background: Whether acute or convalescent, the COVID-19 samples came from the United States, Italy and Spain. The analysed material was cDNA or gDNA that came from T cells, B-cell-depleted T cells, or PBMCs.

The V gene end was trimmed by 2 bases and the J gene end by 3 bases; junction bases not matched to a gene: 8. Germline loops: CDR1 SGHRS, CDR2 YFSETQ. The CDR3 totals 16 residues. In the source study's methods: Cell counts per sample came from amplifying reference gene primers. Assay: immunoSEQ multiplex PCR; the TCRdb copy retains only in-frame clones and omits some. V, J and clone size derive from that table, while D and trimming were established from the DNA sequence. Among 150,000 to 200,000 clones listed, under 85% were seen once. Sequenced material: peripheral blood. The chain couples TRBV5-1 to TRBJ1-1; 9 bases map to TRBD1. The source is a woman aged 80 or over with acute or convalescent COVID-19. The CDR3 reads CASSFTGGAVDTEAFF. DNA of the CDR3: TGCGCCAGCAGCTTCACAGGGGGCGCGGTCGACACTGAAGCTTTCTTT.